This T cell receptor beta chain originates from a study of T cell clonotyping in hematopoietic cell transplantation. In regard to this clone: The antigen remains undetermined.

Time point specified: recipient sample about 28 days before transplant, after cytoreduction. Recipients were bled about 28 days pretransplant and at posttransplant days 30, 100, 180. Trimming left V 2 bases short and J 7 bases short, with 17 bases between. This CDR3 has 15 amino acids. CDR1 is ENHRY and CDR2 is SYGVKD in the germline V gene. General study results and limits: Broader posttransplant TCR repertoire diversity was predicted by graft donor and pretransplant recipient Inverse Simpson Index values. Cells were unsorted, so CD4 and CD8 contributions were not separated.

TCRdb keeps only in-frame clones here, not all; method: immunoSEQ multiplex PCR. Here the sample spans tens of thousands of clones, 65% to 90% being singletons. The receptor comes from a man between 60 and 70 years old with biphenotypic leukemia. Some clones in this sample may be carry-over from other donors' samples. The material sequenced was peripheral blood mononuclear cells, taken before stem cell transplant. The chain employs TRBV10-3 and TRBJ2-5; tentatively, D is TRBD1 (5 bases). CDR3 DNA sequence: TGTGCCATCAGTGAGGTGGCAGGGTCTATTGCGACCCAGTACTTC. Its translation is CAISEVAGSIATQYF.